This TCR beta chain was sequenced for a study of blood T cell repertoires in COVID-19. Per germline, CDR1 KGHSH and CDR2 LQKENI. This CDR3 region has 14 residues. The V and J ends lost 1 base and 3 bases respectively, with 10 bases between them. Only in-frame clones appear in the TCRdb table, and some are missing; sequencing was by immunoSEQ multiplex PCR. Of 150,000 or so clones listed, about 88% were seen once; the top ten hold 1% to 1.5%. This TCR came from a human donor with acute COVID-19. The donor label of this sample is uncertain. The sequencing input was PBMCs or T cells enriched from blood (not recorded which). The V gene is TRBV18, the J gene TRBJ2-7; D might be TRBD1 (5 bases). The CDR3 reads CASSPRQGLYEQYF. In nucleotides, the CDR3 is TGTGCCAGCTCACCACGGCAGGGCCTCTACGAGCAGTACTTC.